The rows below give T cell receptor beta chains drawn from one sample of a study of CD8+CD57+ T cells in acquired aplastic anemia. One entry per CDR3 protein, called by TCRdb with MiXCR from the reads. The sample lists fewer than 200,000 distinct CDR3 sequences; around 60% were seen once. Sequencing input: sorted CD4+, CD8+, or CD8+CD57+ T cells (not recorded which) from PBMCs. These receptors came from a human donor in good health. The CDR3 runs from the conserved cysteine through the conserved F or W. A D gene is named only where the DNA matches it firmly. Size is stated for part of the rows, as once, few or many counts, or as a class when the clone is expanded.

size: .
D: .
V: TRBV5-1
J: TRBJ1-6
CDR3: CASSLTDGLSNSPLHF
DNA: TGCGCCAGCAGCTTGACCGACGGGTTAAGCAATTCACCCCTCCACTTT

size: few
D: .
V: TRBV5-1
J: TRBJ1-2
CDR3: CASSLTGTTF
DNA: TGCGCCAGCAGCCTAACCGGGACAACCTTC

size: once
D: .
V: TRBV7-9
J: TRBJ1-1
CDR3: CASSTTRRALNTEAFF
DNA: TGTGCCAGCAGCACAACACGTCGGGCCCTGAATACTGAAGCTTTCTTT

size: many
D: .
V: TRBV9
J: TRBJ1-6
CDR3: CASSVELGPLHF
DNA: TGTGCCAGCAGCGTAGAACTAGGACCCCTCCACTTT

size: .
D: TRBD1
V: TRBV9
J: TRBJ1-2
CDR3: CASSVAAQGQANGYTF
DNA: TGTGCCAGCAGCGTAGCCGCACAGGGGCAGGCGAATGGCTACACCTTC

size: .
D: TRBD2
V: TRBV5-4
J: TRBJ2-1
CDR3: CASSLVRREGNEQFF
DNA: TGTGCCAGCAGCTTGGTTAGGCGGGAGGGGAATGAGCAGTTCTTC

size: .
D: .
V: TRBV2
J: TRBJ2-7
CDR3: CASSGLYQEYEQYF
DNA: TGTGCCAGCAGTGGATTATATCAGGAATACGAGCAGTACTTC

size: .
D: TRBD1
V: TRBV20-1
J: TRBJ2-7
CDR3: CSVKTGGLYEQYF
DNA: TGCAGTGTTAAGACAGGGGGCTTATACGAGCAGTACTTC

size: once
D: .
V: TRBV7-9
J: TRBJ1-1
CDR3: CASRGLGGFTEAFF
DNA: TGTGCCAGCAGGGGGTTAGGGGGATTCACTGAAGCTTTCTTT

size: .
D: .
V: TRBV7-2
J: TRBJ1-5
CDR3: CASSLAQRQPQHF
DNA: TGTGCCAGCAGCTTAGCGCAAAGACAGCCCCAGCATTTT

size: .
D: TRBD2
V: TRBV20-1
J: TRBJ2-7
CDR3: CSASAGDKDEQYF
DNA: TGCAGTGCTAGCGCGGGGGATAAGGACGAGCAGTACTTC

size: once
D: TRBD1
V: TRBV10-3
J: TRBJ2-7
CDR3: CAIRTTGGNYEQYF
DNA: TGTGCCATCAGAACTACAGGGGGCAACTACGAGCAGTACTTC

size: .
D: TRBD1
V: TRBV2
J: TRBJ2-1
CDR3: CATGTGGSGEQFF
DNA: TGTGCGACCGGGACAGGGGGTTCGGGTGAGCAGTTCTTC

size: .
D: .
V: TRBV19
J: TRBJ1-5
CDR3: CASARQVGGLHQPQHF
DNA: TGTGCCAGTGCGAGGCAAGTTGGAGGGCTTCATCAGCCCCAGCATTTT

size: .
D: TRBD1
V: TRBV7-2
J: TRBJ1-2
CDR3: CASSAEGAINYGYTF
DNA: TGTGCCAGCAGCGCCGAGGGGGCGATAAACTATGGCTACACCTTC

size: .
D: .
V: TRBV15
J: TRBJ1-4
CDR3: CATSRAQGRANEKLFF
DNA: TGTGCCACCAGCAGGGCGCAGGGCCGAGCTAATGAAAAACTGTTTTTT

size: .
D: TRBD1
V: TRBV20-1
J: TRBJ1-2
CDR3: CSASGGGANYGYTF
DNA: TGCAGTGCTAGCGGAGGGGGCGCTAACTATGGCTACACCTTC

size: .
D: TRBD1
V: TRBV11-2
J: TRBJ1-1
CDR3: CASSSRTGLTEAFF
DNA: TGTGCCAGCAGCTCCAGGACAGGGTTGACTGAAGCTTTCTTT

size: .
D: .
V: TRBV7-2
J: TRBJ2-4
CDR3: CASSLVPRTRDKNTQYF
DNA: TGTGCCAGCAGCTTGGTGCCACGGACACGAGACAAAAACACTCAGTACTTC

size: many
D: TRBD2
V: TRBV7-9
J: TRBJ2-3
CDR3: CASSPLAGGPTDTQYF
DNA: TGTGCCAGCAGCCCACTAGCGGGAGGACCCACAGATACGCAGTATTTT

size: .
D: .
V: TRBV7-9
J: TRBJ1-6
CDR3: CASSAPMEPLHF
DNA: TGTGCCAGCAGCGCTCCAATGGAACCCCTCCACTTT

size: .
D: TRBD2
V: TRBV10-2
J: TRBJ2-1
CDR3: CASSESVWTSGVQFF
DNA: TGCGCCAGCAGTGAGTCAGTGTGGACTAGCGGGGTGCAGTTCTTC

size: .
D: TRBD2
V: TRBV7-6
J: TRBJ2-2
CDR3: CASSLMSGTANTGELFF
DNA: TGTGCCAGCAGCTTAATGAGCGGGACCGCAAACACCGGGGAGCTGTTTTTT

size: .
D: .
V: TRBV24-1
J: TRBJ1-1
CDR3: CATSRSANMNTEAFF
DNA: TGTGCCACCAGTAGGTCGGCCAACATGAACACTGAAGCTTTCTTT

size: .
D: TRBD1
V: TRBV19
J: TRBJ1-6
CDR3: CASSNYGTGQGNSPLHF
DNA: TGTGCCAGTAGTAACTACGGCACGGGACAGGGTAATTCACCCCTCCACTTT

size: many
D: .
V: TRBV6-5
J: TRBJ2-7
CDR3: CASSYASSRGQYEQYF
DNA: TGTGCCAGCAGTTACGCCTCCAGCCGGGGGCAATACGAGCAGTACTTC

size: many
D: .
V: TRBV24-1
J: TRBJ2-1
CDR3: CATSERAVGYNEQFF
DNA: TGTGCCACCAGTGAGAGGGCGGTAGGCTACAATGAGCAGTTCTTC

size: .
D: TRBD1
V: TRBV10-3
J: TRBJ2-3
CDR3: CAISDSQGEIDTQYF
DNA: TGTGCCATCAGTGATTCACAGGGGGAGATAGATACGCAGTATTTT

size: .
D: TRBD1
V: TRBV6-6
J: TRBJ2-7
CDR3: CASSLSGTGGTYEQYF
DNA: TGTGCCAGCAGTTTATCCGGGACAGGGGGAACCTACGAGCAGTACTTC

size: few
D: .
V: TRBV10-3
J: TRBJ2-2
CDR3: CAISARLVDTGELFF
DNA: TGTGCCATCAGTGCCCGGCTAGTGGACACCGGGGAGCTGTTTTTT

size: .
D: .
V: TRBV10-1
J: TRBJ1-5
CDR3: CASSMDSNQPQHF
DNA: TGCGCCAGCAGTATGGATAGCAATCAGCCCCAGCATTTT

size: many
D: TRBD2
V: TRBV24-1
J: TRBJ2-1
CDR3: CATSEGLADTDEQFF
DNA: TGTGCCACCAGTGAGGGGCTAGCGGATACGGATGAGCAGTTCTTC

size: many
D: .
V: TRBV29-1
J: TRBJ1-2
CDR3: CSTERPGEGYGYTF
DNA: TGCAGCACCGAAAGGCCAGGGGAGGGCTATGGCTACACCTTC

size: many
D: TRBD1
V: TRBV4-3
J: TRBJ2-5
CDR3: CASSETGIDQETQYF
DNA: TGCGCCAGCAGCGAGACAGGGATTGATCAAGAGACCCAGTACTTC

size: .
D: TRBD1
V: TRBV12-3/TRBV12-4
J: TRBJ1-5
CDR3: CASTLGGGQPQHF
DNA: TGTGCCAGCACCCTAGGGGGCGGTCAGCCCCAGCATTTT

size: few
D: .
V: TRBV24-1
J: TRBJ2-7
CDR3: CATSPGSYEQYF
DNA: TGTGCCACCAGTCCCGGGTCCTACGAGCAGTACTTC

size: .
D: .
V: TRBV7-6
J: TRBJ1-4
CDR3: CASSLSPGRAGEKLFF
DNA: TGTGCCAGCAGCTTAAGTCCGGGCAGGGCAGGAGAAAAACTGTTTTTT

size: many
D: .
V: TRBV10-1
J: TRBJ1-2
CDR3: CASRGGSRCTF
DNA: TGCGCCAGCAGAGGGGGTTCTCGCTGCACCTTC

size: .
D: TRBD1
V: TRBV7-9
J: TRBJ1-1
CDR3: CASSLRTGGRNTEAFF
DNA: TGTGCCAGCAGCCTCCGGACAGGGGGAAGAAATACTGAAGCTTTCTTT

size: .
D: .
V: TRBV15
J: TRBJ2-7
CDR3: CATSRDSRAGGYEQYF
DNA: TGTGCCACCAGCAGAGATTCCCGGGCAGGTGGGTACGAGCAGTACTTC